This T cell receptor beta chain comes out of a study of T cell changes during pregnancy in multiple sclerosis. Germline V gives CDR1 SGHTA, CDR2 FQGNSA. V was clipped by 5 bases and J by 7 bases; unmatched bases: 9. There are 15 residues in the CDR3. Method: immunoSEQ multiplex PCR; TCRdb's copy keeps in-frame clones and lacks some. The table includes about 38,000 clones, about 90% detected once. Sequenced material: CD4+ T cells from peripheral blood mononuclear cells, taken in the second trimester of pregnancy. The sequence was obtained from a female donor with multiple sclerosis, enrolled in a pregnancy study. The chain has TRBV7-2 and TRBJ1-1; 11 bases map to TRBD1. The CDR3 loop reads CASSHTGTGGGEAFF. The CDR3 coding sequence is TGTGCCAGCAGCCATACCGGGACAGGGGGTGGTGAAGCTTTCTTT.